These 15 T cell receptor beta chains were sequenced from one sample in a study of blood T cell repertoires in COVID-19. The table came from immunoSEQ multiplex PCR; TCRdb's copy has only in-frame clones and leaves some out. The repertoire consists of about 110,000 clones, with more than 70% occurring once and the leading ten covering roughly 4.6%. What was sequenced was peripheral blood. Receptors originate from a human donor in a cohort sampled during active COVID-19.

This chain connects TRBV21-1 to TRBJ2-1; no check of the table's D call, TRBD2, against the DNA was made. TRBV21-1 is termed a pseudogene. The length of the CDR3 is 15 residues. For the CDR3, the DNA is TGTGCCAGCAGCAACCTAGCGGGAGGTCACAATGAGCAGTTCTTC. Translation gives CASSNLAGGHNEQFF.

The V call is TRBV11-2, the J call TRBJ1-1; D is possibly TRBD1 (5 bases). The CDR3 loop spans 17 amino acids. V was shortened by 5 bases and J by 0 bases, with 19 bases between the two germline ends. CDR1 and CDR2 from the germline V gene are SGHAT and FQNNGV. CDR3 amino acids: CASSPGGWTLMNTEAFF. The CDR3 region has the DNA TGTGCCAGCAGCCCCGGGGGATGGACCTTGATGAACACTGAAGCTTTCTTT.

This clone was found once. The chain employs TRBV3-1 (or the pseudogene TRBV3-2) and TRBJ1-2, with D hard to call. The ends were cut back, 1 base at V and 8 bases at J, with 11 bases in the middle. The CDR3 runs 13 residues. Per germline, CDR1 LGHDT and CDR2 YNNKEL (reference sequence). CDR3 region: CASSQVGSGGYTF. The CDR3 DNA is TGTGCCAGCAGCCAAGTGGGGTCGGGAGGCTACACCTTC.

This clone was counted a single time. V and J are TRBV4-2 and TRBJ2-7, with 9 bases identical to TRBD2. Trimming at V came to 3 bases and at J to 3 bases, leaving 9 bases not matched to a gene. The CDR3 is 16 amino acids. Germline V gene lookup returns CDR1 LGHNA and CDR2 YNFKEQ. The chain's CDR3 is CASSQMTGTSSYEQYF. The CDR3 nucleotides are TGTGCCAGCAGCCAGATGACCGGGACTAGCAGCTACGAGCAGTACTTC.

The chain carries TRBV5-1 and TRBJ1-5, with D unclear. The CDR3 loop spans 15 amino acids. Trimming pared 1 base from V and 0 bases from J, leaving 8 bases between. Germline V gives CDR1 SGHRS, CDR2 YFSETQ. As DNA, the CDR3 is TGCGCCAGCAGCTTGTCGGGGATTAGCAATCAGCCCCAGCATTTT. This sequence encodes CASSLSGISNQPQHF.

This chain links TRBV6-5 with TRBJ2-1; TRBD1 aligns across 8 bases. The CDR3 is 14 residues long. Germline loops: CDR1 MNHEY, CDR2 SVGAGI. With 2 bases clipped from V and 9 bases from J, the junction kept 6 bases outside the gene matches. The CDR3 sequence: CASSYGTGYSEQFF. The CDR3 nucleotides read TGTGCCAGCAGTTACGGGACAGGATATAGTGAGCAGTTCTTC.

This chain links TRBV24-1 with TRBJ2-1, with 7 bases lining up with TRBD2. The trim removed 0 bases at V and 4 bases at J, leaving 5 bases unmatched. CDR3 size: 16 residues. Germline V gene data show CDR1 as KGHDR and CDR2 as SFDVKD. The CDR3 region has the DNA TGTGCCACCAGTGATTTGGGGAGGGATGTTTACAATGAGCAGTTCTTC. This sequence encodes CATSDLGRDVYNEQFF.

The rearrangement links TRBV7-9 to TRBJ2-2; the D is unclear. Trimming cost V 5 bases and J 5 bases, with 9 bases left between them. The germline gives CDR1 SEHNR, CDR2 FQNEAQ (reference sequence). This CDR3 has 13 residues. The CDR3 here is CASSPIQTGELFF. CDR3 DNA sequence: TGTGCCAGCAGCCCGATACAAACCGGGGAGCTGTTTTTT. The full variable domain, with the rest looked up from reference TRBV7-9 and TRBJ2-2, is DTGVSQNPRHKITKRGQNVTFRCDPISEHNRLYWYRQTLGQGPEFLTYFQNEAQLEKSRLLSDRFSAERPKGSFSTLEIQRTEQGDSAMYLCASSPIQTGELFFGEGSRLTVL.

J is TRBJ1-4 and V is TRBV19; 7 nucleotides agree with TRBD1. V dropped 6 bases and J dropped 4; count of bases not matched to a gene: 8. The length of the CDR3 is 15 residues. Germline values: CDR1 LNHDA, CDR2 SQIVND (reference sequence). CDR3 coding DNA: TGTGCCAGTAGATCCTGGTCAGGGGGTAATGAAAAACTGTTTTTT. It codes for CASRSWSGGNEKLFF.

The CDR3 region is CASSLGPGLAGGQETQYF. Here the CDR3 DNA reads TGCGCCAGCAGCTTGGGACCGGGACTAGCGGGAGGGCAAGAGACCCAGTACTTC. V usage is TRBV5-1 and J usage is TRBJ2-5; 16 bases are a match to TRBD2. This CDR3 comprises 18 residues. Germline CDR1 is SGHRS and CDR2 is YFSETQ. V dropped 0 bases and J dropped 2; count of bases not matched to a gene: 4.

The chain has TRBV6-5 and TRBJ2-1, with TRBD1 matching 7 bases. Per germline, CDR1 MNHEY and CDR2 SVGAGI. This CDR3 is 15 amino acids long. J lost 5 bases, V lost 5 bases, and 9 bases had no gene match. The chain's CDR3 is CASSIQGSKNNEQFF. CDR3 coding DNA: TGTGCCAGCAGTATACAGGGGAGTAAGAACAATGAGCAGTTCTTC.

This chain uses TRBV7-9 with TRBJ2-7; 7 bases are shared with TRBD1. CDR3 length: 14 amino acids. Germline CDR1 reads SEHNR; CDR2 reads FQNEAQ (reference sequence). V lost 4 bases to trimming and J lost 2 bases; unmatched junction nucleotides: 5. The CDR3 protein is CASSWWDRPYEQYF. As DNA, the CDR3 is TGTGCCAGCAGCTGGTGGGACAGACCCTACGAGCAGTACTTC.

The genes are TRBV2 and TRBJ1-5; no clear D. The ends were cut back, 6 bases at V and 6 bases at J, with 9 bases in the middle. In germline, CDR1 is SNHLY, CDR2 FYNNEI. This CDR3 is 12 amino acids long. CDR3 region: CASRRAGQPQHF. CDR3 in DNA: TGTGCCAGCAGGAGGGCCGGTCAGCCCCAGCATTTT.

J is TRBJ2-3 and V is TRBV2; 14 bases line up with TRBD2. Unmatched junction bases numbered 8, after V lost 5 bases and J lost 10 bases. Germline-derived CDR1 and CDR2 are SNHLY and FYNNEI. CDR3 length: 15 amino acids. The CDR3 is CASSFGTSGSQAQYF. CDR3 DNA: TGTGCCAGCAGTTTCGGGACTAGCGGGAGCCAAGCGCAGTATTTT.

The gene calls are TRBV5-1 and TRBJ2-7, with TRBD2 identical over 9 bases. The CDR3 loop spans 15 amino acids. Trimming took 2 bases from V and 3 from J; bases not matched to a gene: 6. Germline CDR1 SGHRS, CDR2 YFSETQ. In nucleotides, the CDR3 is TGCGCCAGCAGCTTTACGGCTAGCGGGATCTACGAGCAGTACTTC. Amino acid sequence: CASSFTASGIYEQYF.